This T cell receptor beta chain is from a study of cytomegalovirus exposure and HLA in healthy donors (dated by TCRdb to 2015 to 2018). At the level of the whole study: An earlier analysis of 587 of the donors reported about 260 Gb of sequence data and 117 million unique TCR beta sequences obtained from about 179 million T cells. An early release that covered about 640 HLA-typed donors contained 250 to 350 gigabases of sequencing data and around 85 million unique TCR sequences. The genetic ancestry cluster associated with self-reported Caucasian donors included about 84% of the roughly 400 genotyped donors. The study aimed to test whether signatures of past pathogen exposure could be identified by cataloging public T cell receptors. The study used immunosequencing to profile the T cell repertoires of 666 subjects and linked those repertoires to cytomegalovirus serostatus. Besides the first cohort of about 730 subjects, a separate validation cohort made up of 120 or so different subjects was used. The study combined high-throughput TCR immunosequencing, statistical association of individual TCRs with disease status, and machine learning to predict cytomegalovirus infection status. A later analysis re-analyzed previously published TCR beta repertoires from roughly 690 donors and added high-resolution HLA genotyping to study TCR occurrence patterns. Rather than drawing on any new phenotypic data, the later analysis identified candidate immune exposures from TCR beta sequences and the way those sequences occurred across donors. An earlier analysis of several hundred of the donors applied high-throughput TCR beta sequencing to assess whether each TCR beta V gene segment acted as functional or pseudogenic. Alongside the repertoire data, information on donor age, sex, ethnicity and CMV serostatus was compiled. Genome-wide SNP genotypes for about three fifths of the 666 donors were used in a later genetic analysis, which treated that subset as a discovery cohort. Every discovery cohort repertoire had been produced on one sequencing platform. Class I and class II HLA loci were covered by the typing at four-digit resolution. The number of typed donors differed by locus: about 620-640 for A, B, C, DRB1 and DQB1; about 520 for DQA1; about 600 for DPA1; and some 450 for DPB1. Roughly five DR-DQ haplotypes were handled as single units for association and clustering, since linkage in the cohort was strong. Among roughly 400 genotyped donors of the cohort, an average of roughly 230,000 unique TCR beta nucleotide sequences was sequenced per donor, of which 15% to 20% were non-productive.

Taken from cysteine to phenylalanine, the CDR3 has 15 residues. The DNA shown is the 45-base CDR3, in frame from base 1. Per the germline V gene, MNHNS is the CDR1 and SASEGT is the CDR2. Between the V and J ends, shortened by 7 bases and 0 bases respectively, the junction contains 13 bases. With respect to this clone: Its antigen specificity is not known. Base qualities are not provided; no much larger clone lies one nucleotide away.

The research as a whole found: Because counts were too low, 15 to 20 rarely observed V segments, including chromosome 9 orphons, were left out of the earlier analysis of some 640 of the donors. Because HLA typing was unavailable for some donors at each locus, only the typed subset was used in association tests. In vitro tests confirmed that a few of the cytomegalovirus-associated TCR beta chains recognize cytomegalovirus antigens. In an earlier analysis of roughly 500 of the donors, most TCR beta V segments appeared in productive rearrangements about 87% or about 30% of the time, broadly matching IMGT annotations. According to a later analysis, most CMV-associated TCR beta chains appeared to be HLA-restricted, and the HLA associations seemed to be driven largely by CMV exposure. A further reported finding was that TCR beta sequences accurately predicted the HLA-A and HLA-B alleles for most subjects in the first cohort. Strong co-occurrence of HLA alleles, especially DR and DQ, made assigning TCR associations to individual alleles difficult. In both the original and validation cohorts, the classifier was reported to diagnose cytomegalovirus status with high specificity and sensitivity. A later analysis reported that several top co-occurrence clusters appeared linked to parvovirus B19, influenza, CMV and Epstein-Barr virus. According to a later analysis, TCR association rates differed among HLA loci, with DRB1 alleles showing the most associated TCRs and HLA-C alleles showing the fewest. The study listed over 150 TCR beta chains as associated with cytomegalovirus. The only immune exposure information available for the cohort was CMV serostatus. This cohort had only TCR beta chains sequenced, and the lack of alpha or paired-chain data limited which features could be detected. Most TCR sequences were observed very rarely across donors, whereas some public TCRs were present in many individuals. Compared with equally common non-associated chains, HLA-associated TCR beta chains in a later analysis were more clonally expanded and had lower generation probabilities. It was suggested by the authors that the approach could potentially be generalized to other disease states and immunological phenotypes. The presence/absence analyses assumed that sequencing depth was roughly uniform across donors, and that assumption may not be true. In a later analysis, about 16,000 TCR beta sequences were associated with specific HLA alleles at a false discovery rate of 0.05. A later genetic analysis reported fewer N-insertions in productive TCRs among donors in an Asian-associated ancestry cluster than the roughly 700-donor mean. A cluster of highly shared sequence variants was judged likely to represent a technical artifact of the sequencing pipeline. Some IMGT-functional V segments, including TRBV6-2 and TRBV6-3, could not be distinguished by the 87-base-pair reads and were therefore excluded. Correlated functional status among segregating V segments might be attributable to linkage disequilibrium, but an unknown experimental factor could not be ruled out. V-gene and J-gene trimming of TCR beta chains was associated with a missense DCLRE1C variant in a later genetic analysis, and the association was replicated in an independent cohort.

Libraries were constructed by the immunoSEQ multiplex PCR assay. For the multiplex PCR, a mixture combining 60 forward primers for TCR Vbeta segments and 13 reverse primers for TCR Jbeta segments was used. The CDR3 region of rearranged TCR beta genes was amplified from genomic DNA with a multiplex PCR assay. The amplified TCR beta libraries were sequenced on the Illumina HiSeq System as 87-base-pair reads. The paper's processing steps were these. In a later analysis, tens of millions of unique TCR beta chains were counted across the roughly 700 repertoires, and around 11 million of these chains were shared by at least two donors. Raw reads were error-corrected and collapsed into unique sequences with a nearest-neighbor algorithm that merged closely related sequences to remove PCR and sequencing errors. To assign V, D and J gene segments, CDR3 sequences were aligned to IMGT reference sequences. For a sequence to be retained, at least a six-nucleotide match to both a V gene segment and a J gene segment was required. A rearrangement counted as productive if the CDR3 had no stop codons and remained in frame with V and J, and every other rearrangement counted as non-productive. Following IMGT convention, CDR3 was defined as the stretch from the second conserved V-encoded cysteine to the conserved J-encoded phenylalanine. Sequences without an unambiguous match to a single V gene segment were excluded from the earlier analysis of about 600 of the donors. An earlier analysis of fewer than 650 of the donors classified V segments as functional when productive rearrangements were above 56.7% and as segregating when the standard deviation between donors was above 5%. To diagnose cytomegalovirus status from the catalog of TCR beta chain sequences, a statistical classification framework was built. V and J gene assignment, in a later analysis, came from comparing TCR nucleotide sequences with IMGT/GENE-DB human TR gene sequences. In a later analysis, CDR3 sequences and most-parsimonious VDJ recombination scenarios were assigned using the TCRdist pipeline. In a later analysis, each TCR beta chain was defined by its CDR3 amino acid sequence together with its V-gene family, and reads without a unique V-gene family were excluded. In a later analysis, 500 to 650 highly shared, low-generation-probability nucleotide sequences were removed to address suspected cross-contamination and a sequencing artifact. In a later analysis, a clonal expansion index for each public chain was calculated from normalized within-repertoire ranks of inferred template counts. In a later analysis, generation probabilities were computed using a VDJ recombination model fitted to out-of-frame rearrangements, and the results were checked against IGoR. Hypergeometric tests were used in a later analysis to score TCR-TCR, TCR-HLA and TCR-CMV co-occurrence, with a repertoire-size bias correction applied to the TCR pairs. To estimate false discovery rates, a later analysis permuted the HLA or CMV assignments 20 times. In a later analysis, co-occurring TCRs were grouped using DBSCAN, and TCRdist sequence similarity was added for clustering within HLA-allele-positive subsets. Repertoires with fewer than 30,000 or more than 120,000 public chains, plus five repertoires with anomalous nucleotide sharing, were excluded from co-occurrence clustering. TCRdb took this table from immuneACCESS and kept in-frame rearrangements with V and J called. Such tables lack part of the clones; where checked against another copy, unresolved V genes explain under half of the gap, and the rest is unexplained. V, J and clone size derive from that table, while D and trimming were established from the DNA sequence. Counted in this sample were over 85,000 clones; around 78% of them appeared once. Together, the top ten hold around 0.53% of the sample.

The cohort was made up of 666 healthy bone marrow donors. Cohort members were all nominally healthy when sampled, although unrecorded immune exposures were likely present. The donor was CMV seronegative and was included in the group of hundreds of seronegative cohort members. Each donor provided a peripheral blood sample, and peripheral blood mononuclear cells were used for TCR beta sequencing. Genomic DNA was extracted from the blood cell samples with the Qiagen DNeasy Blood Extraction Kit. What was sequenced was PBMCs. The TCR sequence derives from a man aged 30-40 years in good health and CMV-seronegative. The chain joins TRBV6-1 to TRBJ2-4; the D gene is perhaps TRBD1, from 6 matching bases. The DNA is TGTGCCAGCATAACAGGGAGCTTAGCCAAAAACATTCAGTACTTC. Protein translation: CASITGSLAKNIQYF.